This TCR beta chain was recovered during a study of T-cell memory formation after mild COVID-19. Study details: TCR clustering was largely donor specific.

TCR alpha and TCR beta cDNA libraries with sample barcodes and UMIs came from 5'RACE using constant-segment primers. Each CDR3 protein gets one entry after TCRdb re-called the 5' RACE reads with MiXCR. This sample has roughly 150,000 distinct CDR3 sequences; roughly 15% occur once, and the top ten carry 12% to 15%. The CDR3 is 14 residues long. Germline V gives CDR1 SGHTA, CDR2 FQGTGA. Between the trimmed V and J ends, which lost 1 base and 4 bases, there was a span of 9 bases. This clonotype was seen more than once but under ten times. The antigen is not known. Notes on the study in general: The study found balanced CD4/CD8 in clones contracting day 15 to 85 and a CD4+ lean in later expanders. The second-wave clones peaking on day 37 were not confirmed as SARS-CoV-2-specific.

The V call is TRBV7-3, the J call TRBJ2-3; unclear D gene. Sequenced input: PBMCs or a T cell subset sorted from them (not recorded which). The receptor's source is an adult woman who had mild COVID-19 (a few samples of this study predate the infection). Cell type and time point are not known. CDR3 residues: CASSLSAASDTQYF. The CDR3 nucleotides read TGTGCCAGCAGCTTAAGTGCTGCTTCAGATACGCAGTATTTT.